The 18 T cell receptor beta chains below all came from one sample that was sequenced in a study of shared clonotypes between healthy human individuals. Produced via immunoSEQ multiplex PCR; TCRdb's table is partial and in-frame only. The data contain roughly 1,500,000 clones, about 98.5% of them seen just once; the ten biggest clones take up approximately 0.38%. The sample taken for sequencing was naive CD4+ T cells sorted from blood. The subset is: CD45RA+ positively selected. These receptors all come from a man aged 25 to 45 in good health.

This chain links TRBV2 with TRBJ1-4; the D gene is possibly TRBD1 (6 bases). The CDR3 consists of 13 residues. Deletions cut 6 bases from V and 8 bases from J, with 13 bases between. Germline CDR1 reads SNHLY; CDR2 reads FYNNEI. The DNA for the CDR3 is TGTGCCAGCAGCCGGGGGGCCGGGGAAAAACTGTTTTTT. Translating it yields CASSRGAGEKLFF.

The CDR3 coding sequence is TGCGCCAGCAGCCAAGGGGATGAACACATAACTTGGCCCCAGCATTTT. This codes for CASSQGDEHITWPQHF. The chain recombines TRBV4-1 with TRBJ1-5; no clear D. Trimming cost V 1 base and J 9 bases, with 19 bases left between them. Germline values: CDR1 MGHRA, CDR2 YSYEKL. The CDR3 is 16 residues long.

The rearrangement links TRBV9 to TRBJ2-3; 7 bases map to TRBD1. J lost 2 bases, V lost 0 bases, and 9 bases had no gene match. Germline loops: CDR1 SGDLS, CDR2 YYNGEE. The length of the CDR3 is 17 residues. In nucleotides, the CDR3 is TGTGCCAGCAGCGTAGACCTTAGGGGGCCCTACACAGATACGCAGTATTTT. Its translation is CASSVDLRGPYTDTQYF.

The chain is built from TRBV18 and TRBJ1-1; D gene ambiguous. Germline CDR1 reads KGHSH; CDR2 reads LQKENI. CDR3 size: 14 residues. Trimming took off 4 bases at V and 0 bases at J, with 9 bases between the two ends. The CDR3 nucleotides are TGTGCCAGCTCACAATCTGGGATGAACACTGAAGCTTTCTTT. Translating it yields CASSQSGMNTEAFF.

The chain combines TRBV28 with TRBJ2-7; a possible D gene is TRBD1 (6 bases). From germline, CDR1 is MDHEN and CDR2 SYDVKM. The ends were cut back, 4 bases at V and 1 base at J, with 11 bases in the middle. This CDR3 has 14 amino acids. The CDR3 DNA reads as TGTGCCAGCAGTTCCGGGACACTTTCCTACGAGCAGTACTTC. Translation gives CASSSGTLSYEQYF.

Comment on this clone: Other nucleotide sequences from this sample produce the same CDR3. The V call is TRBV19, the J call TRBJ2-3; unclear D gene. This CDR3 spans 11 amino acids. V was shortened by 8 bases and J by 2 bases, with 5 bases between the two germline ends. Looked up from germline, CDR1 is LNHDA and CDR2 is SQIVND (reference sequence). The DNA for the CDR3 is TGTGCCAGTTCCTACACAGATACGCAGTATTTT. Encoded protein: CASSYTDTQYF.

The chain uses TRBV30 and TRBJ2-7, with 9 bases identical to TRBD1. This CDR3 region has 14 residues. Germline V CDR1 and CDR2: GTSNPN, SVGIG (reference sequence). Trimming at V came to 1 base and at J to 4 bases, leaving 5 bases not matched to a gene. CDR3: CAWSGQGGEYEQYF. As DNA, the CDR3 is TGTGCCTGGAGTGGACAGGGGGGAGAGTACGAGCAGTACTTC.

The V and J genes are TRBV5-1 and TRBJ2-7; D uncertain. The germline gives CDR1 SGHRS, CDR2 YFSETQ. The CDR3 covers 12 residues. V was shortened by 0 bases and J by 2 bases, with 3 bases between the two germline ends. The CDR3 DNA is TGCGCCAGCAGCTTGGATACCTACGAGCAGTACTTC. It codes for CASSLDTYEQYF.

Written as DNA, the CDR3 is TGTGCCAGCAGTTTATCGAGGGGGGGGACAGATACGCAGTATTTT. Encoded protein: CASSLSRGGTDTQYF. The rearrangement uses TRBV28 and TRBJ2-3; D might be TRBD2 (7 bases). Trimming took off 1 base at V and 3 bases at J, with 11 bases between the two ends. CDR1 is MDHEN and CDR2 is SYDVKM in the germline V gene. There are 15 residues in the CDR3.

This chain uses TRBV5-4 with TRBJ2-7; 8 bases align to TRBD1. V was clipped by 2 bases and J by 2 bases; unmatched bases: 6. CDR3 length equals 15 residues. Germline lookup yields CDR1 SGHNT and CDR2 YYREEE (reference sequence). CDR3 amino acids: CASSFRQGTTYEQYF. In nucleotides, the CDR3 is TGTGCCAGCAGCTTCAGACAGGGGACGACCTACGAGCAGTACTTC.

The chain couples TRBV4-1 to TRBJ1-4; no definite D call. This CDR3 comprises 15 residues. CDR1 is MGHRA and CDR2 is YSYEKL in the germline V gene. Trimming took off 6 bases at V and 5 bases at J, with 16 bases between the two ends. CDR3 amino acids: CASRGKGAPNEKLFF. The CDR3 nucleotides read TGCGCCAGCAGAGGGAAGGGTGCTCCGAATGAAAAACTGTTTTTT.

CDR3 DNA sequence: TGCGCCAGCAGCCCAAAAGGGGACAAAGCTACCTACGAGCAGTACTTC. Its protein product is CASSPKGDKATYEQYF. This rearrangement joins TRBV5-1 to TRBJ2-7; D perhaps matches TRBD1 (6 bases). The CDR3 has 16 residues. Trimming took off 4 bases at V and 2 bases at J, with 19 bases between the two ends. Germline assignment: CDR1 SGHRS and CDR2 YFSETQ. Variable domain in full (rest from reference TRBV5-1 and TRBJ2-7): KAGVTQTPRYLIKTRGQQVTLSCSPISGHRSVSWYQQTPGQGLQFLFEYFSETQRNKGNFPGRFSGRQFSNSRSEMNVSTLELGDSALYLCASSPKGDKATYEQYFGPGTRLTVT.

The V gene is TRBV7-2, the J gene TRBJ1-2; no reliable D call. Germline V lookup: CDR1 SGHTA, CDR2 FQGNSA. The CDR3 covers 13 residues. V lost 0 bases to trimming and J lost 0 bases, with 2 bases between them. For the CDR3, the DNA is TGTGCCAGCAGCTTAGCGGCTAACTATGGCTACACCTTC. Its translation: CASSLAANYGYTF.

V usage is TRBV7-2 and J usage is TRBJ1-1, with 7 bases fitting TRBD1. CDR3 size: 14 residues. The V segment lost 3 bases and the J segment 6 bases; nucleotides outside the gene matches: 7. Germline values: CDR1 SGHTA, CDR2 FQGNSA. The CDR3 loop reads CASSFTTGMAEAFF. In DNA, the CDR3 is TGTGCCAGCAGCTTTACGACAGGGATGGCTGAAGCTTTCTTT.

This chain connects TRBV30 to TRBJ2-5, with D possibly being TRBD1 (6 bases). The CDR3 extends over 12 amino acids. The germline V and J ends were trimmed by 4 bases and 5 bases, with 11 bases remaining between them. CDR1 is GTSNPN and CDR2 is SVGIG in the germline V gene (reference sequence). CDR3 in amino acids: CAWKGQSETQYF. Written as DNA, the CDR3 is TGTGCCTGGAAAGGACAGAGTGAGACCCAGTACTTC. Together with reference TRBV30 and TRBJ2-5, the CDR3 gives the full variable domain: SQTIHQWPATLVQPVGSPLSLECTVEGTSNPNLYWYRQAAGRGLQLLFYSVGIGQISSEVPQNLSASRPQDRQFILSSKKLLLSDSGFYLCAWKGQSETQYFGPGTRLLVL.

CDR3 sequence (DNA): TGTGCCACTCGGGGAGGGGCCCAACAGTACTTC. It encodes CATRGGAQQYF. This chain links TRBV19 with TRBJ2-7; the match to TRBD2 covers 7 bases. Germline lookup yields CDR1 LNHDA and CDR2 SQIVND (reference sequence). This CDR3 comprises 11 residues. With V trimmed by 10 bases and J by 10 bases, 10 bases remained unmatched.

The chain couples TRBV28 to TRBJ1-2; weak D call: TRBD1 (5 bases). The CDR3 is 12 residues long. Looked up from germline, CDR1 is MDHEN and CDR2 is SYDVKM. Between the trimmed V and J ends, which lost 7 bases and 5 bases, there was a span of 11 bases. This chain's CDR3 is CASTLGGYGYTF. The CDR3 DNA reads as TGTGCCAGCACTCTCGGGGGGTATGGCTACACCTTC.

V is TRBV5-1 and J is TRBJ2-7; D might be TRBD2 (6 bases). The CDR3 loop spans 15 amino acids. The V gene lost 4 bases and the J gene lost 1 base, with 15 bases spanning the gap. Germline lookup yields CDR1 SGHRS and CDR2 YFSETQ. CDR3 bases: TGCGCCAGCAGCGGCCAGCGGGCGGGTTCCTACGAGCAGTACTTC. It is translated as CASSGQRAGSYEQYF.